The clone carrying this T cell receptor beta chain was seen a few times. Its antigen remains unknown. This specimen comes from a study of early T cells in non-severe SARS-CoV-2 infection. Study-level results: CD4 and private specificities were missed by VDJdb matching, which favored anti-spike CD8 responses.

The V and J ends lost 6 bases and 5 bases, in that order; junction bases with no gene match: 9. Germline V gene data show CDR1 as WSHSY and CDR2 as SAAADI. This CDR3 region has 15 residues. Unique molecular identifiers (one per individual cDNA molecule) were attached. TCRdb independently ran MiXCR on the 5' RACE reads; one entry per CDR3 protein. The data contain about 50,000 distinct CDR3 sequences, less than 9.5% of them seen just once; the ten biggest clones take up around 4.2%. The genes are TRBV10-2 and TRBJ2-5; 10 nucleotides align to TRBD2. Sequenced material: whole blood. This TCR came from an adult who was a healthcare worker with PCR-confirmed SARS-CoV-2 infection or an uninfected control (not recorded which). The CDR3 is CASSASSGSFETQYF. DNA for the CDR3: TGCGCCAGCAGCGCATCTAGCGGGAGCTTCGAGACCCAGTACTTC.